The clone carrying this TCR beta chain was found a few times. What it binds is not known. Described time point: persistent/refractory GD, antithyroid drugs over 5 years with positive TRAb. Isolated PBMC RNA provided the starting material for the TCR library. Researchers made TCR beta libraries by using iRepertoire HTBI primers and running Arm-PCR on CDR3 regions. Using its own MiXCR run on the multiplex PCR reads, TCRdb lists one record per CDR3 protein. The sample yields approximately 350,000 distinct CDR3 sequences, more than 20% seen once. Per the germline V gene, CDR1 is MNHEY and CDR2 is SMNVEV (reference sequence). The CDR3 sequence is 17 residues long. The V gene lost 6 bases and the J gene lost 5 bases, with 23 bases spanning the gap. These data are taken from a study of regulatory T cells in long-lasting Graves disease. Across the study: To qualify as persistent, Graves' disease required over 5 years of antithyroid drugs with positive TSH receptor antibodies.

Points from the study as a whole: Those with persistent disease had in common more public clonotypes (more than 2,500) than new patients (roughly 1,000). There was favoring of TRBV28, TRBJ1-2 and TRBJ2-5 in persistent disease.

The sequence came from a woman aged 40-49 years with Graves disease. The starting material was peripheral blood mononuclear cells (PBMCs), obtained when the disease was refractory, from a patient treated with antithyroid drugs. The genes are TRBV27 and TRBJ1-5; weak D call: TRBD1 (5 bases). DNA of the CDR3: TGTGCCAGCAGACCTCTGTCGGGCCTGGGGCCGGATCAGCCCCAGCATTTT. This encodes CASRPLSGLGPDQPQHF.